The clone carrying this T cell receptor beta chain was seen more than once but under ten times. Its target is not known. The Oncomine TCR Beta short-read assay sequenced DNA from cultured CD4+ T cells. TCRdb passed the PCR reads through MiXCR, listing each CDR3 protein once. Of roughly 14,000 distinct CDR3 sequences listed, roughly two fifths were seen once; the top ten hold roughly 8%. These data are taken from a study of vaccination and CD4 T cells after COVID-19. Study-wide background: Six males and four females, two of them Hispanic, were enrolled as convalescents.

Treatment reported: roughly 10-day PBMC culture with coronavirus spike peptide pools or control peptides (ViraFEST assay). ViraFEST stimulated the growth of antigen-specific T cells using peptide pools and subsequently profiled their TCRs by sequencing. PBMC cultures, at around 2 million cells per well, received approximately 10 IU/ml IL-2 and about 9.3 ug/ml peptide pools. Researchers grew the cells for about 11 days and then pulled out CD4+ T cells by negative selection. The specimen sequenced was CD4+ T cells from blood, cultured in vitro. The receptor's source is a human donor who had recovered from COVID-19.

The CDR3, as DNA: TGTGCCACCAGCAGAGACTCCTGGACTAGCGGAGAAGAGACCCAGTACTTC. Its translation is CATSRDSWTSGEETQYF. V is TRBV15 and J is TRBJ2-5, with 10 bases that match TRBD2. Germline trimming cut 0 bases from V and 3 bases from J; bases unmatched to any gene: 7. The length of the CDR3 is 17 residues. Germline V gene data show CDR1 as LNHNV and CDR2 as YYDKDF (reference sequence).